These 30 T cell receptor beta chains were all obtained from the same sample, sequenced in a study of blood T cell repertoires in COVID-19. The table came from immunoSEQ multiplex PCR; TCRdb's copy has only in-frame clones and leaves some out. The profile covers more than 65,000 clones, with around 87% appearing a single time and approximately 7% taken by the ten largest. The sequencing sample was made of peripheral blood. The receptors come from a man aged 45-65 years with active COVID-19.

The V call is TRBV11-2, the J call TRBJ2-7, with D unresolved. Germline V CDR1 and CDR2: SGHAT, FQNNGV. Trimming shortened V by 0 bases and J by 2 bases, and 8 bases separated the two germline ends. The CDR3 loop spans 14 amino acids. DNA for the CDR3: TGTGCCAGCAGCTTAGATATTAGTACCTACGAGCAGTACTTC. It encodes CASSLDISTYEQYF.

This chain joins TRBV20-1 and TRBJ1-5; D is unclear. Trimming stripped 3 bases from V and 4 bases from J, with 4 bases between. Germline V gives CDR1 DFQATT, CDR2 SNEGSKA (reference sequence). The CDR3 consists of 11 residues. The CDR3 DNA sequence: TGCAGTGCTAGCGGGAATCAGCCCCAGCATTTT. Its translation: CSASGNQPQHF.

CDR3 loop: CASSYSTWTRNEQFF. The CDR3 bases are TGTGCCAGCAGTTACTCGACCTGGACTAGGAATGAGCAGTTCTTC. The chain couples TRBV6-2 or TRBV6-3 to TRBJ2-1; 7 bases fit TRBD2. This CDR3 has 15 residues. V lost 0 bases and J lost 7; bases outside the gene matches: 6. CDR1 and CDR2 from the germline V gene are MNHEY and SVGEGT.

The rearrangement links TRBV4-2 to TRBJ2-4, with D tentatively TRBD1 (6 bases). The CDR3 runs to 14 residues. Between the trimmed V and J ends, which lost 3 bases and 5 bases, there was a span of 11 bases. Germline V lookup: CDR1 LGHNA, CDR2 YNFKEQ. CDR3 sequence reads: CASSQRGSENIQYF. The CDR3, as DNA: TGTGCCAGCAGCCAGAGGGGGAGTGAAAACATTCAGTACTTC.

V usage is TRBV7-2 and J usage is TRBJ2-7, with a possible D match to TRBD1 (6 bases). The CDR3 loop spans 12 amino acids. V gave up 3 bases and J gave up 4 bases, with 7 bases separating them. Germline V lookup: CDR1 SGHTA, CDR2 FQGNSA. The CDR3 DNA sequence: TGTGCCAGCAGCTTTGGACAGTACGAGCAGTACTTC. Encoded protein: CASSFGQYEQYF. Based on the CDR3 plus reference TRBV7-2 and TRBJ2-7, the full variable domain is GAGVSQSPSNKVTEKGKDVELRCDPISGHTALYWYRQSLGQGLEFLIYFQGNSAPDKSGLPSDRFSAERTGGSVSTLTIQRTQQEDSAVYLCASSFGQYEQYFGPGTRLTVT.

The chain uses TRBV2 and TRBJ1-1; a possible D gene is TRBD1 (5 bases). Trimming shortened V by 8 bases and J by 2 bases, and 15 bases separated the two germline ends. CDR1 is SNHLY, CDR2 FYNNEI, per germline. This CDR3 region has 14 residues. The CDR3 DNA follows: TGTGCCAGCGCCCGAGGCAGGGAAAACACTGAAGCTTTCTTT. Its translation is CASARGRENTEAFF.

This clone was observed a few times. This chain uses TRBV2 with TRBJ1-5; a weak D match, TRBD1 (6 bases). There are 12 residues in the CDR3. V lost 9 bases and J 6 bases, leaving 12 bases between the germline ends. The germline V gene encodes CDR1 SNHLY and CDR2 FYNNEI. The CDR3 DNA follows: TGTGCCAGTACGCAGGGGAGTCAGCCCCAGCATTTT. Translated, it gives CASTQGSQPQHF.

The chain uses TRBV7-3 and TRBJ2-3; perhaps TRBD2 as D (5 bases). This CDR3 spans 15 amino acids. Trimming removed 5 bases at V and 1 base at J, with 13 bases between. CDR1 is SGHTA and CDR2 is FQGTGA in the germline V gene. The CDR3 here is CASSPQGGGTDTQYF. The DNA of the CDR3 is TGTGCCAGCAGCCCGCAAGGAGGCGGCACAGATACGCAGTATTTT.

The rearrangement links TRBV9 to TRBJ2-2; D possibly corresponds to TRBD1 (6 bases). Germline values: CDR1 SGDLS, CDR2 YYNGEE. The V end was cut by 3 bases, the J end by 4 bases, with 16 bases between. The length of the CDR3 is 16 residues. CDR3 residues: CASSAHSGQITGELFF. The CDR3 nucleotides are TGTGCCAGCAGCGCGCACTCAGGACAGATCACCGGGGAGCTGTTTTTT.

The chain uses TRBV9 and TRBJ2-7; 9 nucleotides line up with TRBD1. CDR1 is SGDLS and CDR2 is YYNGEE in the germline V gene. This CDR3 region has 13 residues. The ends lost 2 bases at V and 6 bases at J; junction bases unmatched: 3. CDR3: CASSVATGGEQYF. CDR3 bases: TGTGCCAGCAGCGTGGCGACAGGGGGCGAGCAGTACTTC.

The CDR3 here is CASSLSDSNYGYTF. The CDR3 DNA reads as TGTGCCAGCAGCTTGTCGGACAGTAACTATGGCTACACCTTC. V is TRBV7-2 and J is TRBJ1-2; a possible D gene is TRBD1 (6 bases). Germline values: CDR1 SGHTA, CDR2 FQGNSA. Trimming took 3 bases from V and 1 from J, leaving 9 bases between them. There are 14 residues in the CDR3.

The chain is built from TRBV14 and TRBJ1-4, with D hard to call. V dropped 3 bases and J dropped 0 bases, with 8 bases sitting between them. The CDR3 totals 15 residues. Germline V gives CDR1 SGHDN, CDR2 FVKESK. CDR3 bases: TGTGCCAGCAGCCAGCTCACTTCAACTAATGAAAAACTGTTTTTT. This codes for CASSQLTSTNEKLFF.

This chain connects TRBV24-1 to TRBJ2-2, with D perhaps TRBD2 (5 bases). V dropped 3 bases and J dropped 7 bases, with 11 bases sitting between them. CDR1 is KGHDR, CDR2 SFDVKD, per germline. This CDR3 is built from 14 residues. The CDR3 region has the DNA TGTGCCACCAGTGATCCCCGGGGAAGCGGGGAGCTGTTTTTT. Translated: CATSDPRGSGELFF.

This chain joins TRBV19 and TRBJ1-2, with unresolved D. The CDR3 loop spans 13 amino acids. The germline V gene has CDR1 LNHDA and CDR2 SQIVND (reference sequence). The germline V and J ends were trimmed by 9 bases and 2 bases, with 13 bases remaining between them. CDR3 nucleotides: TGTGCCAGAAAGCGGAGATCCAACTATGGCTACACCTTC. It specifies CARKRRSNYGYTF.

The rearrangement uses TRBV6-5 and TRBJ2-7, with no clear D. This CDR3 has 16 amino acids. Germline CDR1 is MNHEY and CDR2 is SVGAGI. With 2 bases removed from V and 6 bases from J, the gap between germline ends came to 20 bases. CDR3 coding DNA: TGTGCCAGCAGTTACGCGCCCGGCGGCTCCACCGGCGAGCAGTACTTC. Its translation: CASSYAPGGSTGEQYF.

For the CDR3, the DNA is TGCGCCAGCAGCCCGGGGACAGGGAAAACTAATGAAAAACTGTTTTTT. Its protein is CASSPGTGKTNEKLFF. The chain has TRBV4-3 and TRBJ1-4; 9 nucleotides match TRBD1. Germline lookup yields CDR1 LGHNA and CDR2 YSLEER. Unmatched junction bases numbered 4, after V lost 4 bases and J lost 1 base. The CDR3 is 16 residues long.

This chain links TRBV7-3 with TRBJ2-2, with 8 bases that match TRBD2. Germline assignment: CDR1 SGHTA and CDR2 FQGTGA. This CDR3 comprises 16 residues. With 5 bases clipped from V and 7 bases from J, the junction kept 12 bases outside the gene matches. CDR3 sequence (DNA): TGTGCCAGCAGCCCTGGGGCGGGAGGCCCTGGCGGGGAGCTGTTTTTT. Translated, it gives CASSPGAGGPGGELFF.

The chain couples TRBV9 to TRBJ2-1; TRBD2 agrees at 14 bases. The CDR3 runs 15 residues. V shed 3 bases, J shed 8 bases, and the junction held 4 bases outside the gene matches. Germline V gene sequence: CDR1 SGDLS, CDR2 YYNGEE. CDR3 sequence: CASSAGTSGSYEQFF. As DNA, the CDR3 is TGTGCCAGCAGCGCCGGGACTAGCGGGAGCTATGAGCAGTTCTTC.

This rearrangement joins TRBV30 to TRBJ2-2, with TRBD2 as a possible D gene (5 bases). The V and J ends lost 2 bases and 1 base respectively, with 11 bases between them. The CDR3 length is 15 residues. Germline CDR1 is GTSNPN and CDR2 is SVGIG (reference sequence). CDR3 protein: CAWSLTTLNTGELFF. The DNA of the CDR3 is TGTGCCTGGAGTCTGACTACACTGAACACCGGGGAGCTGTTTTTT. Supplemented by reference TRBV30 and TRBJ2-2, the full variable domain reads SQTIHQWPATLVQPVGSPLSLECTVEGTSNPNLYWYRQAAGRGLQLLFYSVGIGQISSEVPQNLSASRPQDRQFILSSKKLLLSDSGFYLCAWSLTTLNTGELFFGEGSRLTVL.

The rearrangement links TRBV12-2 to TRBJ1-2; TRBD1 was called by the table and not checked on the DNA. TRBV12-2 is flagged as a pseudogene. This CDR3 is 15 amino acids long. CDR3 in amino acids: CASRSPLDRNYGYTF. The DNA of the CDR3 is TGTGCAAGTCGCTCACCCTTAGACAGAAACTATGGCTACACCTTC.

The CDR3 nucleotides read TGCGCCAGCAGCTTGGCCGGGACAGGGGCCTACGAGCAGTACTTC. This codes for CASSLAGTGAYEQYF. J is TRBJ2-7 and V is TRBV5-1, with TRBD1 matching 10 bases. Unmatched junction bases numbered 2, after V lost 0 bases and J lost 2 bases. The CDR3 contains 15 residues. Germline loops: CDR1 SGHRS, CDR2 YFSETQ.

The CDR3 nucleotides read TGTGCCAGCAGCGCCAGGGGGACAGGGGCCTACAATGAGCAGTTCTTC. Translated, it gives CASSARGTGAYNEQFF. The V and J genes are TRBV9 and TRBJ2-1; 10 positions match TRBD1. The CDR3 length is 16 residues. The ends lost 3 bases at V and 2 bases at J; junction bases unmatched: 5. Germline values: CDR1 SGDLS, CDR2 YYNGEE.

V gene TRBV5-1 combines with J gene TRBJ1-2; D might be TRBD1 (6 bases). This CDR3 has 16 amino acids. Trimming left V 0 bases short and J 4 bases short, with 16 bases between. Germline CDR1 reads SGHRS; CDR2 reads YFSETQ. The CDR3 nucleotides are TGCGCCAGCAGCTTGGACGGTGGAACAGGGCTCTATGGCTACACCTTC. Protein sequence: CASSLDGGTGLYGYTF.

The chain is built from TRBV6-6 and TRBJ2-7; D gene unclear. V dropped 8 bases and J dropped 6 bases, with 11 bases sitting between them. Germline loops: CDR1 MNHNY, CDR2 SVGAGI (reference sequence). The CDR3 loop spans 11 amino acids. The CDR3 coding sequence is TGTGCCAGCGGTCGTCTTCCCGAGCAGTACTTC. Its translation is CASGRLPEQYF.

The chain employs TRBV20-1 and TRBJ2-5, with 7 bases fitting TRBD1. The germline V gene has CDR1 DFQATT and CDR2 SNEGSKA (reference sequence). CDR3 length: 11 residues. V shed 5 bases and J 5 bases; nucleotides not matched to a gene: 2. CDR3 sequence reads: CSAGGQETQYF. As DNA, the CDR3 is TGCAGTGCTGGGGGACAGGAGACCCAGTACTTC.

The V and J genes are TRBV30 and TRBJ1-1; D is possibly TRBD1 (6 bases). The CDR3 sequence is 18 residues long. Trimming shortened V by 6 bases and J by 6 bases, and 32 bases separated the two germline ends. CDR1 is GTSNPN, CDR2 SVGIG, per germline (reference sequence). The CDR3, as DNA: TGTGCCTGCCAAATGCTATGGGGGCGGGAGCGCACCCCCCCTGAAGCTTTCTTT. Translating gives CACQMLWGRERTPPEAFF.

The rearrangement uses TRBV9 and TRBJ2-1, with 8 bases matching TRBD2. The CDR3 spans 17 residues. The germline V gene has CDR1 SGDLS and CDR2 YYNGEE. V lost 0 bases, J lost 0 bases, and 5 bases stayed unmatched. The CDR3 DNA sequence: TGTGCCAGCAGCGTAGATAGCGGGGACCCCTCCTACAATGAGCAGTTCTTC. It codes for CASSVDSGDPSYNEQFF.

The V gene is TRBV25-1, the J gene TRBJ2-5; D perhaps matches TRBD1 (5 bases). Germline V CDR1 and CDR2: MGHDK, SYGVNS. The CDR3 totals 13 residues. V gave up 6 bases and J gave up 1 base, with 9 bases separating them. CDR3 protein: CASSRQIQETQYF. CDR3 DNA sequence: TGTGCCAGCAGCAGACAGATCCAAGAGACCCAGTACTTC.

The chain combines TRBV28 with TRBJ1-3; D gene ambiguous. Germline values: CDR1 MDHEN, CDR2 SYDVKM. CDR3 length equals 15 residues. The V and J ends lost 2 bases and 0 bases respectively, with 8 bases between them. CDR3 DNA sequence: TGTGCCAGCAGTTTAACGGCTAGCTCTGGAAACACCATATATTTT. This translates into CASSLTASSGNTIYF.

The chain couples TRBV29-1 to TRBJ1-2, with 9 bases that match TRBD1. Per the germline V gene, CDR1 is SQVTM and CDR2 is ANQGSEA. V dropped 1 base and J dropped 4; count of bases not matched to a gene: 7. This CDR3 has 15 amino acids. The DNA of the CDR3 is TGCAGCGTTGAAGTTTGGGGGACAGGGACCTATGGCTACACCTTC. Protein product: CSVEVWGTGTYGYTF. Combining the CDR3 with reference TRBV29-1 and TRBJ1-2 gives the whole variable domain SAVISQKPSRDICQRGTSLTIQCQVDSQVTMMFWYRQQPGQSLTLIATANQGSEATYESGFVIDKFPISRPNLTFSTLTVSNMSPEDSSIYLCSVEVWGTGTYGYTFGSGTRLTVV.